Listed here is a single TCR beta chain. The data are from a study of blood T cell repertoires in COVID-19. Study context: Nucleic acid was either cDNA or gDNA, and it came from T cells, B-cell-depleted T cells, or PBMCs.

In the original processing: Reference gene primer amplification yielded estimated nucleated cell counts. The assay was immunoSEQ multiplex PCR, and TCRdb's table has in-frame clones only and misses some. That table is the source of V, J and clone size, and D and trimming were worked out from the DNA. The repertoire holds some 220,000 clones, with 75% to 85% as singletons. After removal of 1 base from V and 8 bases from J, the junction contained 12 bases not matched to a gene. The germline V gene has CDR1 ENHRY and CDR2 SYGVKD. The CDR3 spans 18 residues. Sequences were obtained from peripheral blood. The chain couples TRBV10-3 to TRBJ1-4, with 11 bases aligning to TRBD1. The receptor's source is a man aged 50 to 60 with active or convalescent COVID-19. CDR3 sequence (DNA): TGTGCCATCAGTGAGTGGACAGGGGGCGCCCCCGTGGTGGAAAAACTGTTTTTT. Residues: CAISEWTGGAPVVEKLFF.